The present entry profiles one TCR beta chain with its context. Other DNA sequences in this specimen translate into the identical CDR3. Germline V CDR1 and CDR2: SNHLY, FYNNEI. The CDR3 consists of 15 residues. Trimming removed 4 bases from V and 1 base from J; junction bases left unmatched: 1. The data originate from a study of blood T cell repertoires in COVID-19. Study details: Acute and convalescent COVID-19 specimens originated in the United States, Italy and Spain. PBMCs, B-cell-depleted T cells, or T cells provided the cDNA or gDNA that made up the material.

Original methodology: Using reference gene primer amplification, nucleated cell counts were estimated. The protocol was immunoSEQ multiplex PCR, while the TCRdb copy is restricted to in-frame clones and leaves out a portion. V and J calls and clone size are as listed in that table; D and trimming were resolved from the DNA. The sample has roughly 140,000 clones, about 85% seen once; the top ten hold about 3%. This TCR came from a woman in her thirties or forties with active or convalescent COVID-19. The sequencing input was peripheral blood. The V call is TRBV2, the J call TRBJ1-5; the match to TRBD1 covers 10 bases. The CDR3: CASSGQGASNQPQHF. The CDR3 DNA is TGTGCCAGCAGTGGACAGGGGGCGAGCAATCAGCCCCAGCATTTT.